This T cell receptor beta chain was identified during a study of T-cell memory formation after mild COVID-19. Looking at the study overall: Clusters were largely donor specific.

This clonotype has a handful of counts. Its antigen remains unidentified. TCRdb re-derived calls from the 5' RACE reads in MiXCR, one entry per CDR3 protein. Among 250,000 to 350,000 distinct CDR3 sequences listed, 15% to 20% were seen once. Study-level points and caveats: Contracting clones from day 15 to 85 showed balanced CD4/CD8; later expanders favored CD4+.

The TCR comes from a man aged 18 to 29 who had mild COVID-19 (a few samples of this study predate the infection). Cell type and time point are not known. The sequenced sample was PBMCs or a T cell subset sorted from them (not recorded which).

The CDR3 loop reads CAISGQEPNEQFF. CDR3 sequence (DNA): TGTGCCATCAGTGGACAGGAGCCCAATGAGCAGTTCTTC. The genes are TRBV10-3 and TRBJ2-1; D possibly corresponds to TRBD1 (6 bases). V gave up 4 bases and J gave up 6 bases, with 10 bases separating them. The length of the CDR3 is 13 residues. CDR1 is ENHRY and CDR2 is SYGVKD in the germline V gene.